The clone carrying this TCR beta chain appeared a few times. The antigen remains unidentified. The data derive from a study of CD8+ T cells in alopecia areata. RNA extraction was followed by reverse transcription into cDNA, which acted as the sequencing template. TCRdb's copy holds only in-frame clones and misses some; the assay was immunoSEQ multiplex PCR. The sample has over 150,000 clones, roughly 56% seen once; the top ten hold around 5.1%. The study's findings and limits: Sequencing of scalp samples also captures resident alphabeta T cells of normal skin. With patients, TCR sharing proved less clear than in mice, a difference possibly related to HLA. Researchers report lesional scalp, most notably alopecia totalis/universalis, outstripped normal scalp in clonality.

This CDR3 has 12 amino acids. CDR1 and CDR2 from the germline V gene are SGHRS and YFSETQ. Trimming removed 4 bases from V and 6 bases from J, with 8 bases in between. The V and J genes are TRBV5-1 and TRBJ2-1; the D gene is possibly TRBD2 (5 bases). The TCR comes from a human donor in good health. The source material was CD8+ T cells sorted from blood. The CDR3 protein is CASSIGSNEQFF. The CDR3 DNA reads TGCGCCAGCAGCATAGGGAGCAATGAGCAGTTCTTC.